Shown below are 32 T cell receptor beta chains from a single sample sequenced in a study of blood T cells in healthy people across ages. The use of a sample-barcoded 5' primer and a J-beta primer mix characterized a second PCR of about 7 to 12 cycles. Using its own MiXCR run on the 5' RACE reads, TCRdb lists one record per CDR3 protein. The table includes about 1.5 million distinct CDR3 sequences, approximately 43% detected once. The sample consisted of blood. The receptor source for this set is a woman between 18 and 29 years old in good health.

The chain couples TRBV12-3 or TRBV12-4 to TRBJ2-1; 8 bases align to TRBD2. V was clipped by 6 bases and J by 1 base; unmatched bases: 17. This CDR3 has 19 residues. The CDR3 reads CASSPLKRESGLSYNEQFF. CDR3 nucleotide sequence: TGTGCCAGCAGCCCACTCAAGCGGGAGAGTGGGTTATCCTACAATGAGCAGTTCTTC.

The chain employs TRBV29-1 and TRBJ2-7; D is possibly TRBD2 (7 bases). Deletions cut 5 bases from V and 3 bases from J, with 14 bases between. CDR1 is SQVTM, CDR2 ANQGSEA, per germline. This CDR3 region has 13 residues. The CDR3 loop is CSVLLGGDYEQYF. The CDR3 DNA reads TGCAGCGTTCTTTTAGGGGGGGACTACGAGCAGTACTTC.

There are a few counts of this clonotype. The DNA of the CDR3 is TGTGCCAGCAGCATTACTATCACAGATACGCAGTATTTT. It translates to CASSITITDTQYF. The rearrangement uses TRBV13 and TRBJ2-3; D call uncertain. The V gene lost 5 bases and the J gene lost 2 bases, with 8 bases spanning the gap. Germline CDR1 is PRHDT and CDR2 is FYEKMQ (reference sequence). This CDR3 is 13 amino acids long.

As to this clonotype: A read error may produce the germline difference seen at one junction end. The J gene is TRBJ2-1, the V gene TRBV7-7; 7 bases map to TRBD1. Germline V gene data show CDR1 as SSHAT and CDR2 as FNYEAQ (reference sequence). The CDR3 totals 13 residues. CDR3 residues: CASSLGQEDEQFF. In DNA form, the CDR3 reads TGTGCTAGCAGCTTAGGACAGGAAGATGAGCAGTTCTTC.

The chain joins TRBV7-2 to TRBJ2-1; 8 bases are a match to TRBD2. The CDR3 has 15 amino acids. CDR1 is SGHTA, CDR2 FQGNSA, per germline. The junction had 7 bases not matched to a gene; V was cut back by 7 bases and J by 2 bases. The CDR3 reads CASKEASGPYNEQFF. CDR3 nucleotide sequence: TGTGCCAGCAAAGAAGCTAGCGGGCCCTACAATGAGCAGTTCTTC.

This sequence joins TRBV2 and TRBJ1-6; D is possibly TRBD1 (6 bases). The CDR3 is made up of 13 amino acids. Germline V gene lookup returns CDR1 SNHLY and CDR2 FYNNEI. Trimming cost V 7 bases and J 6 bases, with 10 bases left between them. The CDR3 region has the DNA TGTGCCAGCAAGACAGGTTTTAATTCACCCCTCCACTTT. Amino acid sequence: CASKTGFNSPLHF.

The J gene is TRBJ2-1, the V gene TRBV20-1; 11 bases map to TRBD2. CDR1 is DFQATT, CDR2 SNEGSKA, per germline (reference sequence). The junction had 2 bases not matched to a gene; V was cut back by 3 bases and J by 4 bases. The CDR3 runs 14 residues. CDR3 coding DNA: TGCAGTGCTAGGACTAGCGGGGTATACAATGAGCAGTTCTTC. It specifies CSARTSGVYNEQFF.

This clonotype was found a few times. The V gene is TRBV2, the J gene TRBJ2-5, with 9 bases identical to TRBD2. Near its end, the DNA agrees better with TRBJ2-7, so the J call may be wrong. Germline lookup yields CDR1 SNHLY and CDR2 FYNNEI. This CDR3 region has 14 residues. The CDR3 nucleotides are TGTGCCAGCAGGCCAGCGGGGGGAGCCTACGAGCAGTACTTC. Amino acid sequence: CASRPAGGAYEQYF.

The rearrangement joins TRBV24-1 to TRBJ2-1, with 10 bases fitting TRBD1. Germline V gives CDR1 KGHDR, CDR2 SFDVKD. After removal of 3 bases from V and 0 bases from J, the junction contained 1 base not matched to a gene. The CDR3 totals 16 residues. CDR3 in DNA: TGTGCCACCAGTGATAGGACAGGGGGCTCCTACAATGAGCAGTTCTTC. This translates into CATSDRTGGSYNEQFF.

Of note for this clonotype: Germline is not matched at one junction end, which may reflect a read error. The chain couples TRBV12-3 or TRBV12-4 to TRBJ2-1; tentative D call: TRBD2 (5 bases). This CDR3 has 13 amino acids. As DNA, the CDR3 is TGTGCCAGCTCGGGAAGAAATTACAATGGGCAGTTCTTC. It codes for CASSGRNYNGQFF.

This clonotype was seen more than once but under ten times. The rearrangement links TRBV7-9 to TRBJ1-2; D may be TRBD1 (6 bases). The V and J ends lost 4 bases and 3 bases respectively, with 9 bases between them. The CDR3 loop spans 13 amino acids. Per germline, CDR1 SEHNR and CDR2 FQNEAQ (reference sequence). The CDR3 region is CASSSSGDYGYTF. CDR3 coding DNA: TGTGCCAGCAGCTCCTCAGGGGACTATGGCTACACCTTC.

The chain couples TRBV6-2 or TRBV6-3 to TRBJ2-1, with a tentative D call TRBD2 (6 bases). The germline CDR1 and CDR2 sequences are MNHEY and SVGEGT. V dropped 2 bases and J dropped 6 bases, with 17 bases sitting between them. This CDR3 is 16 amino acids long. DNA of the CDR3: TGTGCCAGCAGTTACCCCCTCGGTAGCGGTGGCAATGAGCAGTTCTTC. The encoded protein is CASSYPLGSGGNEQFF.

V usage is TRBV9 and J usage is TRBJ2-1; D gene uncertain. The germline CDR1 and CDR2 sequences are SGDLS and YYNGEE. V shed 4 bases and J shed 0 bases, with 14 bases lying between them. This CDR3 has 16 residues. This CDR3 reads CASSLPVLSSYNEQFF. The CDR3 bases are TGTGCCAGCAGCCTCCCGGTTTTGTCCTCCTACAATGAGCAGTTCTTC.

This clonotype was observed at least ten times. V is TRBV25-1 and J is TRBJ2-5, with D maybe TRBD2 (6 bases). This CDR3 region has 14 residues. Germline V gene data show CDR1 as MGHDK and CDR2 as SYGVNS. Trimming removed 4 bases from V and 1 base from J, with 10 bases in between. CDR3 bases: TGTGCCAGCAGTGTTGGCGGGGCCCAAGAGACCCAGTACTTC. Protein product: CASSVGGAQETQYF. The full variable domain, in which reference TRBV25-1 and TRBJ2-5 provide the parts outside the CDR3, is EADIYQTPRYLVIGTGKKITLECSQTMGHDKMYWYQQDPGMELHLIHYSYGVNSTEKGDLSSESTVSRIRTEHFPLTLESARPSHTSQYLCASSVGGAQETQYFGPGTRLLVL.

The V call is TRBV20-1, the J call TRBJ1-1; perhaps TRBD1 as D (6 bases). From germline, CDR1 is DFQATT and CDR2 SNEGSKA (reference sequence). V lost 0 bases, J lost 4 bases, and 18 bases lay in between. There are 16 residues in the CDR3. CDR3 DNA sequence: TGCAGTGCTAGAGATCCGATGGGGGGCTGGGGCACTGAAGCTTTCTTT. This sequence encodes CSARDPMGGWGTEAFF.

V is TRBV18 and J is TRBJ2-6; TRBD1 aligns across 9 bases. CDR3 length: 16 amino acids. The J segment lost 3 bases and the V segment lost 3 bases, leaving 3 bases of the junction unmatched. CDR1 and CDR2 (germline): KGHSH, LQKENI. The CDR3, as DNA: TGTGCCAGCTCACCCCGGGACAGGGTTGGGGCCAACGTCCTGACTTTC. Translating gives CASSPRDRVGANVLTF.

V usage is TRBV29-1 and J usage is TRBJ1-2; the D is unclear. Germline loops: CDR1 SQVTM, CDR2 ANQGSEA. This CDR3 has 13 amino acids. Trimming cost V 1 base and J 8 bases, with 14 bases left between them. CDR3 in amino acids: CSVEGGRSDGYTF. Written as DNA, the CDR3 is TGCAGCGTTGAAGGTGGACGGAGCGACGGCTACACCTTC.

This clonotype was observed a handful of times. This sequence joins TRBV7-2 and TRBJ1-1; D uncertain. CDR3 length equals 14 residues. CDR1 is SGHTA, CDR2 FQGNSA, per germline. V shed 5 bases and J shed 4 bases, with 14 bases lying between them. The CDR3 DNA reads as TGTGCCAGCAGCGCTCAGAAGGGAGGCACTGAAGCTTTCTTT. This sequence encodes CASSAQKGGTEAFF. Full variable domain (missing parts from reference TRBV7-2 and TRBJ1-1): GAGVSQSPSNKVTEKGKDVELRCDPISGHTALYWYRQSLGQGLEFLIYFQGNSAPDKSGLPSDRFSAERTGGSVSTLTIQRTQQEDSAVYLCASSAQKGGTEAFFGQGTRLTVV.

CDR3 sequence (DNA): TGTGCCAGCAGCCACCAGGTTCGCACCGGGGAGCTGTTTTTT. This gives the protein CASSHQVRTGELFF. This chain uses TRBV6-5 with TRBJ2-2, with D hard to call. V was clipped by 6 bases and J by 4 bases, with 12 bases between them. The CDR3 contains 14 residues. CDR1 and CDR2 from the germline V gene are MNHEY and SVGAGI.

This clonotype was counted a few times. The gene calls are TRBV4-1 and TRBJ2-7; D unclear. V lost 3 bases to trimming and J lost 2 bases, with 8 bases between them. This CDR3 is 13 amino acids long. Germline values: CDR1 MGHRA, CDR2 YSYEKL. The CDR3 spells CASSQQVAYEQYF. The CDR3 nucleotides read TGCGCCAGCAGCCAGCAGGTCGCCTACGAGCAGTACTTC.

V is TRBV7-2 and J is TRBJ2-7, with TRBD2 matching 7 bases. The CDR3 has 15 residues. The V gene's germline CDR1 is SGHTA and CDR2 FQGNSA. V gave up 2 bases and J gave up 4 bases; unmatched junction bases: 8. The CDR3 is CASSLRGAGMYEQYF. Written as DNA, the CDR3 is TGTGCCAGCAGCTTAAGAGGAGCGGGAATGTACGAGCAGTACTTC.

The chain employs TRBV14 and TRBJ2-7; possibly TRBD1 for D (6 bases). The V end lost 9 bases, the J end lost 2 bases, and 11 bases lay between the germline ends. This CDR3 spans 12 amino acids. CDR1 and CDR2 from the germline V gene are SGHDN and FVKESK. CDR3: CARRQVAYEQYF. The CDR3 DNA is TGTGCCAGAAGACAGGTCGCCTACGAGCAGTACTTC.

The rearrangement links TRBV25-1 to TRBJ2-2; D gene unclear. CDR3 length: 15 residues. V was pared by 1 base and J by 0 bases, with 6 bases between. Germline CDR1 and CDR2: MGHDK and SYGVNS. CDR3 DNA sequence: TGTGCCAGCAGTGAATCCATACCGAACACCGGGGAGCTGTTTTTT. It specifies CASSESIPNTGELFF. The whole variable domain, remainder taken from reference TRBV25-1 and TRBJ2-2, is EADIYQTPRYLVIGTGKKITLECSQTMGHDKMYWYQQDPGMELHLIHYSYGVNSTEKGDLSSESTVSRIRTEHFPLTLESARPSHTSQYLCASSESIPNTGELFFGEGSRLTVL.

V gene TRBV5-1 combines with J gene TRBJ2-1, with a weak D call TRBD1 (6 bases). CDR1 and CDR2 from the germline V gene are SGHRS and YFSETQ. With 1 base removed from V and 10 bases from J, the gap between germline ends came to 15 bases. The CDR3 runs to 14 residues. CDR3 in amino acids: CASSLTGTSYEQFF. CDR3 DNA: TGCGCCAGCAGCTTGACAGGGACCTCCTACGAGCAGTTCTTC.

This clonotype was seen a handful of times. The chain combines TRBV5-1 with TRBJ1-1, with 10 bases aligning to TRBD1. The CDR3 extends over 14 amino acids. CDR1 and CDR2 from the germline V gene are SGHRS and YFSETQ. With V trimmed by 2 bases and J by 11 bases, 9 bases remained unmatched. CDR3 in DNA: TGCGCCAGCAGCTTCAGGGACAGGGGATTAGATGCTTTCTTT. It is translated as CASSFRDRGLDAFF.

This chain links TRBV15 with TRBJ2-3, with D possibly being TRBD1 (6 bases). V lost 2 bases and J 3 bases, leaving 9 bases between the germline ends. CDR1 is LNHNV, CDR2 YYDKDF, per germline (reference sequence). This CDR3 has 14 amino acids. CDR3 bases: TGTGCCACCAGCAGATCTCAGGGGACAGATACGCAGTATTTT. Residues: CATSRSQGTDTQYF.

The CDR3 reads CSAITRDTDTQYF. In DNA, the CDR3 is TGCAGTGCTATCACCAGGGACACAGATACGCAGTATTTT. This chain uses TRBV20-1 with TRBJ2-3, with D possibly matching TRBD1 (5 bases). The length of the CDR3 is 13 residues. V dropped 4 bases and J dropped 2 bases, with 10 bases sitting between them. CDR1 is DFQATT and CDR2 is SNEGSKA in the germline V gene (reference sequence).

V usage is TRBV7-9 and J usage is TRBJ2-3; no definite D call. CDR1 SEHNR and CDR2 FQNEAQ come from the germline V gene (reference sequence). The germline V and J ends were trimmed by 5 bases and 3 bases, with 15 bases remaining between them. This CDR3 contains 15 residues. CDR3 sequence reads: CASSHDPFRTDTQYF. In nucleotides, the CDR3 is TGTGCCAGCAGCCATGACCCTTTCCGTACAGATACGCAGTATTTT.

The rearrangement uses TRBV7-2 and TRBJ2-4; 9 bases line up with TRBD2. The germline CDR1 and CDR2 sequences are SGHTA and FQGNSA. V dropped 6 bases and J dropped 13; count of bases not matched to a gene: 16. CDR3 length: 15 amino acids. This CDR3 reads CASSKVAAGGSDQYF. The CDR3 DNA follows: TGTGCCAGCAGTAAAGTGGCAGCGGGAGGATCCGACCAGTACTTC.

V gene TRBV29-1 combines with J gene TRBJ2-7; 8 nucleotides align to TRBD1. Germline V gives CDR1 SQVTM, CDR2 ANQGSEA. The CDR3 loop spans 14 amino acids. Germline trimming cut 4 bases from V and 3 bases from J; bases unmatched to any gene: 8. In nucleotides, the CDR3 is TGCAGCGTTGGGGGGGCAGGGGGCAACTACGAGCAGTACTTC. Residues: CSVGGAGGNYEQYF.

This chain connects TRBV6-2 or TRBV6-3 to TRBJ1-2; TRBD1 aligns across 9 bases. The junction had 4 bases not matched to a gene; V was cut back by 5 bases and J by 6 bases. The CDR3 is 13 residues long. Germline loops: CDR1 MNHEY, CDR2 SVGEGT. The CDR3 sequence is CASSRDRADGYTF. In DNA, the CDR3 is TGTGCCAGCAGTCGGGACAGGGCCGATGGCTACACCTTC.

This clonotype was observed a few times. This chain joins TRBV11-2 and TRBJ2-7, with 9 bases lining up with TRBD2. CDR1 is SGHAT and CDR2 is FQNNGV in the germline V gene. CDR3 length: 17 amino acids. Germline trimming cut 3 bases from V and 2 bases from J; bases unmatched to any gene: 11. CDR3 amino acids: CASSFWYSGGDTYEQYF. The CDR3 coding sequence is TGTGCCAGCAGCTTCTGGTATAGCGGGGGAGACACCTACGAGCAGTACTTC.